There are a few counts of the clone carrying this T cell receptor (beta chain). The antigen is not known. The data stem from a study of response to subunit inactivated influenza vaccine. General observations from the study: With each seasonal influenza vaccination, the authors suggested, few new T cells are recruited.

TCRdb called the RT-PCR reads again in MiXCR, with one record for every CDR3 protein. The sample lists roughly 790,000 distinct CDR3 sequences, approximately 22% seen once, with 10% to 13% in the top ten. Germline loops: CDR1 SGDLS, CDR2 YYNGEE. Trimming removed 4 bases from V and 4 bases from J, with 16 bases in between. CDR3 length equals 15 residues. V is TRBV9 and J is TRBJ2-3; D gene ambiguous. The source is a man aged 45 to 65 who received an inactivated influenza vaccine. The specimen comprised PBMCs from blood, sampled 5 days after vaccination. Here the CDR3 reads CASSPFSGVPDTQYF. In DNA, the CDR3 is TGTGCCAGCAGCCCATTCTCCGGAGTCCCAGATACGCAGTATTTT.